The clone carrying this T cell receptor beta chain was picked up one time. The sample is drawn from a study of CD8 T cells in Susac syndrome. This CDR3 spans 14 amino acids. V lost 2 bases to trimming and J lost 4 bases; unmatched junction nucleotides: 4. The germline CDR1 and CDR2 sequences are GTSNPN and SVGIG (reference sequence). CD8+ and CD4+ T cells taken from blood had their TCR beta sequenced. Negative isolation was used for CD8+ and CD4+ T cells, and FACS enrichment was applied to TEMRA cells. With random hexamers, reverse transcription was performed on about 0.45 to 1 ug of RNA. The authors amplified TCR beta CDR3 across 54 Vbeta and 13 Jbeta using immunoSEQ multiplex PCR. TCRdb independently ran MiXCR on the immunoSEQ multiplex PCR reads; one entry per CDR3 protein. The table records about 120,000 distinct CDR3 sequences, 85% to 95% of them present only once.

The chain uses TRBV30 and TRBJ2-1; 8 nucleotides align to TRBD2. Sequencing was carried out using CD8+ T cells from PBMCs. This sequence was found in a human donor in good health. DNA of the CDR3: TGTGCCTGGAGTTGGACTAGCCCGTACAATGAGCAGTTCTTC. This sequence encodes CAWSWTSPYNEQFF.